This section outlines one TCR beta chain sequence together with its context. TCR sequencing used cDNA made by reverse transcription of extracted RNA. Profiled with immunoSEQ multiplex PCR; TCRdb holds only in-frame clones, not every one. The sample has about 150,000 clones, around 47% seen once. V lost 3 bases to trimming and J lost 0 bases, with 9 bases between them. The CDR3 has 14 residues. Per the germline V gene, CDR1 is SGHRS and CDR2 is YFSETQ. The data are from a study of CD8+ T cells in alopecia areata. V is TRBV5-1 and J is TRBJ1-1; D gene uncertain. Specimen: CD4+ T cells sorted from blood. This TCR was recovered from a human donor with alopecia areata. The CDR3 spells CASSSGALNTEAFF. CDR3 bases: TGCGCCAGCAGCTCAGGTGCGCTGAACACTGAAGCTTTCTTT.